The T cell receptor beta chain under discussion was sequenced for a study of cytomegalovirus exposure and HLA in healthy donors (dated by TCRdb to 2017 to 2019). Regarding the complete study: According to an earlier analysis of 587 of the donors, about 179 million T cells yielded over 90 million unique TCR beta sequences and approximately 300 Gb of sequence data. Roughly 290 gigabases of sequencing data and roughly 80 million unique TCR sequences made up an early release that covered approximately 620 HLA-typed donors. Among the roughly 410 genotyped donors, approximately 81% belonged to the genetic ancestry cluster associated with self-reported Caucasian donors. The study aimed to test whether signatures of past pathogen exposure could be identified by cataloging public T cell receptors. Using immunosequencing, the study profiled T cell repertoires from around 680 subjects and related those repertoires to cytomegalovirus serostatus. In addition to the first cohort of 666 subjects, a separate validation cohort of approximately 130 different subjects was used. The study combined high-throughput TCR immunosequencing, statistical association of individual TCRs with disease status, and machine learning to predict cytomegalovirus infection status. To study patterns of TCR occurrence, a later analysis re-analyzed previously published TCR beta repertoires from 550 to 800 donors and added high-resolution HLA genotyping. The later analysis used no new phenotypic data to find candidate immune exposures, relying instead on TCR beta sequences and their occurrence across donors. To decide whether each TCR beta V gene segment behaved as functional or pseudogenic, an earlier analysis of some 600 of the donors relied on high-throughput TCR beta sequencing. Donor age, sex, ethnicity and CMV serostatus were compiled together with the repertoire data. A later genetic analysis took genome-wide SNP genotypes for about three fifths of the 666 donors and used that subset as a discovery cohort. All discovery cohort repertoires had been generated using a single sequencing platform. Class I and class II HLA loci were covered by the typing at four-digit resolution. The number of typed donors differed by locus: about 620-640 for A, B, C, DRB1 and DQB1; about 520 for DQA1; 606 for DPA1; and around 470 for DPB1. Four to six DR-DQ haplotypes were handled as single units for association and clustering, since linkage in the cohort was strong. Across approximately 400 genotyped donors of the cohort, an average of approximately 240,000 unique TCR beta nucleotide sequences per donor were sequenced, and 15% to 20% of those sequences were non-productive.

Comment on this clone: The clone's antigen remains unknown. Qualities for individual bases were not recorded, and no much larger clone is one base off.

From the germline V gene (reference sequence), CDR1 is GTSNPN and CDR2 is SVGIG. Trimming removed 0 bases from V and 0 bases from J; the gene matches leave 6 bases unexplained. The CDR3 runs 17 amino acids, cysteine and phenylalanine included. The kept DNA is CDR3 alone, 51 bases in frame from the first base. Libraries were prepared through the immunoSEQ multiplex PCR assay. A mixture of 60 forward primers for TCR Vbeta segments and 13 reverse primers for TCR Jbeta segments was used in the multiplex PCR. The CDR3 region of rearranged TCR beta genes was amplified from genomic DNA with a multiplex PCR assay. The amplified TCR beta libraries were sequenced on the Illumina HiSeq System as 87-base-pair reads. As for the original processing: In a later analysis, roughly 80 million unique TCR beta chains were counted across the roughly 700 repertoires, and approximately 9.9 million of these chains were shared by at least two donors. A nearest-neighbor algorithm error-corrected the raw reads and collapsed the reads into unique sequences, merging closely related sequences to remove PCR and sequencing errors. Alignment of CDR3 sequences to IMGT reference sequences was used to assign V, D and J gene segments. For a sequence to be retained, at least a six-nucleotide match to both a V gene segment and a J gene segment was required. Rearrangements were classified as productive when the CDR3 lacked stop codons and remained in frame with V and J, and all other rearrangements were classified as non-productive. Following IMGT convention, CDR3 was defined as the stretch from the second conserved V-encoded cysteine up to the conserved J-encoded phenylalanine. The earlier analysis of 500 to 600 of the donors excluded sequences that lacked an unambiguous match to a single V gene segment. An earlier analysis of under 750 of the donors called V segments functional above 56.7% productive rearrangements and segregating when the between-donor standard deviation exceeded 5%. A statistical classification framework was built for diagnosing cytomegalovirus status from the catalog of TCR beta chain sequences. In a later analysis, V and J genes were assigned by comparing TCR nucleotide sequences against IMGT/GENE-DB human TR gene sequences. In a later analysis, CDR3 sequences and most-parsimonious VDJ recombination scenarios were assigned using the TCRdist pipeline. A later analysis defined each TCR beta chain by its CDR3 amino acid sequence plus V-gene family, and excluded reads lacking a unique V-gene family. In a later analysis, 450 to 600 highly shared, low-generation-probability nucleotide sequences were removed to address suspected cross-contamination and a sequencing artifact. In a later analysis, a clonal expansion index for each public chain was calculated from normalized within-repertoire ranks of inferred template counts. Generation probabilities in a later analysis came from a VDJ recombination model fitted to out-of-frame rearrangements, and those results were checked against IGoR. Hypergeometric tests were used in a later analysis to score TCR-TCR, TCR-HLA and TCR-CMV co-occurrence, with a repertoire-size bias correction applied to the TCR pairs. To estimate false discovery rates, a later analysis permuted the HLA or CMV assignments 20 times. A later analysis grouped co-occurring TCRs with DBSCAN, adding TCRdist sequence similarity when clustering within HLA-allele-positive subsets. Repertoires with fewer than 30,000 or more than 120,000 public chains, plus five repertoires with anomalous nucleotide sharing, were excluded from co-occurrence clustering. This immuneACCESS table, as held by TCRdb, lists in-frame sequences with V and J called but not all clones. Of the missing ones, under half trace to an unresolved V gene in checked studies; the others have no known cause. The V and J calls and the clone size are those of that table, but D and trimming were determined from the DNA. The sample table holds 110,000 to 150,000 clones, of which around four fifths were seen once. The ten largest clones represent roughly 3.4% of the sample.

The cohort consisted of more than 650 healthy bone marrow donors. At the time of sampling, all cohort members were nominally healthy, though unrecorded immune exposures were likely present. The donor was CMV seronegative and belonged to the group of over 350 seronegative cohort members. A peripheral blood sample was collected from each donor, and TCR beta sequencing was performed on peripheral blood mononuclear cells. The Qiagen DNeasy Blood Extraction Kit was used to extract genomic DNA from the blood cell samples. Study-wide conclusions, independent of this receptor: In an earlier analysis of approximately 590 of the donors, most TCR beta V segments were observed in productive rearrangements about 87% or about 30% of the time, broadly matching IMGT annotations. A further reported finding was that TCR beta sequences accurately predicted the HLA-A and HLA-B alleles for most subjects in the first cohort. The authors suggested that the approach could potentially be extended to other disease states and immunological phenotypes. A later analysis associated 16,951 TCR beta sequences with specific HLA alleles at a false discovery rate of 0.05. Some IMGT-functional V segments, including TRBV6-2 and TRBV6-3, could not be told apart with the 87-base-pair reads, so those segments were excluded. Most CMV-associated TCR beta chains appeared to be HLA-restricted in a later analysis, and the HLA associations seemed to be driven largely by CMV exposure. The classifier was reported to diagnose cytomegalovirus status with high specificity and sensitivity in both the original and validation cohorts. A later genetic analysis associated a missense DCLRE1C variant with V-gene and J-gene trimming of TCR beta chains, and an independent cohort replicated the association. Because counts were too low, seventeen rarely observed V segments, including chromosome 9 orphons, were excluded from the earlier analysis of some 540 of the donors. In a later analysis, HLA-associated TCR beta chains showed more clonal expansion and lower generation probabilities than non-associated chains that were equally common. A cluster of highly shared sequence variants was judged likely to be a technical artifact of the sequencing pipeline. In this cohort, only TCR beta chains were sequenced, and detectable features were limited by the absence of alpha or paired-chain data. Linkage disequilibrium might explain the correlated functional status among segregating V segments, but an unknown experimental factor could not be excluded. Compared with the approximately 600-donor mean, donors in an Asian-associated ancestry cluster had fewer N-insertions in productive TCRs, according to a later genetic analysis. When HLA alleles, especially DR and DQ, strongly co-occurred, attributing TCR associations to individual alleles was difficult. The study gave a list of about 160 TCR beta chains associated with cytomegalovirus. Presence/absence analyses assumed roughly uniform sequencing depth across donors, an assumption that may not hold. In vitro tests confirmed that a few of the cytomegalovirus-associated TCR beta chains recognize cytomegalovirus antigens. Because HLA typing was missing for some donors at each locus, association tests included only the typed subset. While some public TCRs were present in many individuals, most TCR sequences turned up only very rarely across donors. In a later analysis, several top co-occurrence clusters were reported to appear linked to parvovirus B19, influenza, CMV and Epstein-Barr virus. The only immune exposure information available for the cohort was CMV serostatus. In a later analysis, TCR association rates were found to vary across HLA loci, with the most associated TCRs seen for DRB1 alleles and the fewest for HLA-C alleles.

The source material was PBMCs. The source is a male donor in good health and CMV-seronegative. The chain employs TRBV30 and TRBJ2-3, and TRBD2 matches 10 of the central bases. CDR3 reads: CAWSVLAGGLSTDTQYF. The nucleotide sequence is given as TGTGCCTGGAGTGTCTTAGCGGGAGGACTTAGCACAGATACGCAGTATTTT.